This T cell receptor (beta chain) was sequenced for a study of T-cell reconstitution after alpha-beta-depleted transplantation in children. V was shortened by 0 bases and J by 0 bases, with 12 bases between the two germline ends. This CDR3 is 17 amino acids long. Germline values: CDR1 SGHKS, CDR2 YYEKEE (reference sequence). In its sample, this clonotype was seen a few times. Preparing the TCRbeta library involved the use of unique molecular identifiers. TCRdb re-derived calls from the PCR reads in MiXCR, one entry per CDR3 protein. The table shows about 500,000 distinct CDR3 sequences, with approximately 32% occurring only once.

The chain joins TRBV5-5 to TRBJ1-4, with D tentatively TRBD1 (6 bases). Material: PBMCs from the stem cell graft donor, obtained from the stem cell graft. This sequence was found in a human donor who donated a stem cell graft to a child with aplastic anemia. The CDR3 sequence: CASSLVRGPATNEKLFF. The CDR3 DNA sequence: TGTGCCAGCAGCTTGGTACGGGGGCCTGCAACTAATGAAAAACTGTTTTTT.